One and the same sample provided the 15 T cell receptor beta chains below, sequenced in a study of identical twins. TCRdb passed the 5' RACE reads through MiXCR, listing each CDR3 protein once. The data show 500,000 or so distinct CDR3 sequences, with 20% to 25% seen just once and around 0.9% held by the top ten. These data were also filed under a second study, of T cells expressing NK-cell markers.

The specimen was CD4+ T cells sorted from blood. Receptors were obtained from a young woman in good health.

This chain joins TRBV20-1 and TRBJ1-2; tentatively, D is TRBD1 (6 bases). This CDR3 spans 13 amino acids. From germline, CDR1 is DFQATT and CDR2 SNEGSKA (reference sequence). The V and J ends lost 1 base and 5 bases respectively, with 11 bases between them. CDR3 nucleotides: TGCAGTGCTAGAGCCGGGACACTTTATGGCTACACCTTC. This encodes CSARAGTLYGYTF.

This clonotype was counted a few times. The CDR3 DNA reads TGCAGTGCTAGAGACTCTAAAATCTGGGACAGGGGTCGGGAGCAGTTCTTC. Translated, it gives CSARDSKIWDRGREQFF. The chain has TRBV20-1 and TRBJ2-1, with 10 nucleotides matching TRBD1. In germline, CDR1 is DFQATT, CDR2 SNEGSKA (reference sequence). The CDR3 spans 17 residues. With V trimmed by 0 bases and J by 10 bases, 15 bases remained unmatched.

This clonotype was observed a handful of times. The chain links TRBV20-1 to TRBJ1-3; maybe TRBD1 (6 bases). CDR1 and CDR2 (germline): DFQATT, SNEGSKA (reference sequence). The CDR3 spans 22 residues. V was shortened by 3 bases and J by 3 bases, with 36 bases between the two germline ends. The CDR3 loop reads CSASLNRESLVKWLVHGNTIYF. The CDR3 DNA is TGCAGTGCTAGCCTTAACAGGGAGAGTTTAGTAAAATGGTTAGTTCATGGAAACACCATATATTTT.

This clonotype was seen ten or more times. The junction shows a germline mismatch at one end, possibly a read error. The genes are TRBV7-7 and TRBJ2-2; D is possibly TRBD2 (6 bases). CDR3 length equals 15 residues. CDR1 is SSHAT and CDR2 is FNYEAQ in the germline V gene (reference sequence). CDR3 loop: CASSLLGGNTGELFF. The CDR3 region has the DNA TGTGCTAGCAGCTTACTCGGGGGGAACACCGGGGAGCTGTTTTTT.

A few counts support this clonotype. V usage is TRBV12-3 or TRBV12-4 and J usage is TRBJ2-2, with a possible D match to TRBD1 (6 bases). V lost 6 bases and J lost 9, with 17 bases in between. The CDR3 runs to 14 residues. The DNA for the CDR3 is TGTGCCAGCAGCCTCCGTAACAGGGCCTGGGAGCTGTTTTTT. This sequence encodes CASSLRNRAWELFF.

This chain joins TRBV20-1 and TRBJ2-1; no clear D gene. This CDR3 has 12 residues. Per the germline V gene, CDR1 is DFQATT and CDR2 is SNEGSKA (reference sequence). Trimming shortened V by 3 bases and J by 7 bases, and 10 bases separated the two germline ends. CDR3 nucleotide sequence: TGCAGTGCTAGGGGAAAAGAAAATGAGCAGTTCTTC. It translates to CSARGKENEQFF.

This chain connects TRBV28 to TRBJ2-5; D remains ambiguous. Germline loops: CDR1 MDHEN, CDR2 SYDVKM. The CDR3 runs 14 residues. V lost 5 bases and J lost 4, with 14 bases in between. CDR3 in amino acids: CASSPRQAAETQYF. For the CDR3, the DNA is TGTGCCAGCAGTCCGCGCCAGGCGGCAGAGACCCAGTACTTC.

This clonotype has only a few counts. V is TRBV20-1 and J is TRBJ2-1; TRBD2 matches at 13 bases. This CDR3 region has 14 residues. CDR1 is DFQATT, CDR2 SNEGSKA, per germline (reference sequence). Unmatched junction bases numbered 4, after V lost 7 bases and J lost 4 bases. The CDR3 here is CSVPGLAGYNEQFF. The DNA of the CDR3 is TGCAGTGTTCCGGGACTAGCGGGGTACAATGAGCAGTTCTTC.

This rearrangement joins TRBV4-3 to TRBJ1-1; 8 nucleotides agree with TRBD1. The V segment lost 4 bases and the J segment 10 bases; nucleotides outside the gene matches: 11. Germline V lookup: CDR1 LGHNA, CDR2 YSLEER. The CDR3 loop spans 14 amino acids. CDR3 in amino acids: CASSLDRGLPGAFF. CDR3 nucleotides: TGCGCCAGCAGCCTAGACAGGGGCTTGCCCGGAGCTTTCTTT.

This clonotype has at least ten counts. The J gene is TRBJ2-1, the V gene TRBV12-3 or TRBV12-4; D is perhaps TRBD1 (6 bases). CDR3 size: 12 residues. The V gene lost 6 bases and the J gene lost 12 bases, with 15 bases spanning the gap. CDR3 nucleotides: TGTGCCAGCAGCCCCAGGGGACAAGGGCAGTTCTTC. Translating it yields CASSPRGQGQFF.

CDR3 region: CASAETGSYEQYF. The DNA for the CDR3 is TGTGCCAGCGCAGAGACAGGCTCCTACGAGCAGTACTTC. This rearrangement joins TRBV6-1 to TRBJ2-7; D perhaps matches TRBD1 (6 bases). V was shortened by 8 bases and J by 0 bases, with 11 bases between the two germline ends. Germline V CDR1 and CDR2: MNHNS, SASEGT. The CDR3 runs 13 residues.

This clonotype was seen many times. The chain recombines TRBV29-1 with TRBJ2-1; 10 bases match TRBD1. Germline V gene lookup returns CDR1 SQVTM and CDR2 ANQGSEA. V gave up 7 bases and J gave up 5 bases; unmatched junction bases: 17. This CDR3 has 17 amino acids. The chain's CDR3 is CSAGGQGIQRRNNEQFF. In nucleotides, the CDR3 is TGCAGCGCTGGGGGACAGGGGATTCAACGCCGGAACAATGAGCAGTTCTTC.

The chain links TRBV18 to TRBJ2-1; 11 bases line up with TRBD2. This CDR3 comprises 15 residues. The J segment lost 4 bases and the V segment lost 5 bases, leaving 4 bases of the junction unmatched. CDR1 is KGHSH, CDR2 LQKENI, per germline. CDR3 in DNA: TGTGCCAGCTCAAATACTAGCGGGAGTTACAATGAGCAGTTCTTC. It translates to CASSNTSGSYNEQFF.

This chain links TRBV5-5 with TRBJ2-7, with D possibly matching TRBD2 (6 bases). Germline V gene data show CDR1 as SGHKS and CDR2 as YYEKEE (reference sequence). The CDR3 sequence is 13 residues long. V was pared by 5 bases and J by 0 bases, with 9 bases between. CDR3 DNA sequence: TGTGCCAGCAGACTGGACTACTCCTACGAGCAGTACTTC. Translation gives CASRLDYSYEQYF.

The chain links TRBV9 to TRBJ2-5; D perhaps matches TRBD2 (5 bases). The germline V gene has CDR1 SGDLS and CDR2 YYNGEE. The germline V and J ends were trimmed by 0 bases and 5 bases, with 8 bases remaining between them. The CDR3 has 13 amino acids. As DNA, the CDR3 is TGTGCCAGCAGCGTAGACCTAGCTGAGACCCAGTACTTC. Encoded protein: CASSVDLAETQYF.